This T cell receptor (beta chain) was retrieved from a study of technical replicates of blood from a few donors. There are 15 residues in the CDR3. The junction had 7 bases not matched to a gene; V was cut back by 9 bases and J by 1 base. Per germline, CDR1 ENHRY and CDR2 SYGVKD. This clone was recorded only once. Using immunoSEQ multiplex PCR, the repertoire was profiled, and TCRdb retains in-frame clones only, with some absent. The sample shows approximately 79,000 clones, approximately 96% of them seen only once. The specimen sequenced was T cells isolated from PBMCs. The TCR was taken from a human donor in good health. The J gene is TRBJ2-2, the V gene TRBV10-3, with 8 bases matching TRBD1. Written as DNA, the CDR3 is TGTGCCATACAGGCCGGACAGGGGAACACCGGGGAGCTGTTTTTT. Protein sequence: CAIQAGQGNTGELFF.